Sequencing of this T cell receptor (beta chain) was carried out in a study of blood T cell repertoires in COVID-19. The overall study: Italy, Spain and the United States were the sources of the convalescent and acute COVID-19 samples. PBMCs, B-cell-depleted T cells, or T cells provided the cDNA or gDNA that made up the material.

Germline CDR1 SGHVS, CDR2 FNYEAQ. This CDR3 region has 15 residues. Trimming shortened V by 1 base and J by 6 bases, and 12 bases separated the two germline ends. Per the study methods: Reference gene primers were amplified, and this amplification served to estimate nucleated cell counts. Clones were sequenced by immunoSEQ multiplex PCR, and TCRdb holds only the in-frame ones, with some missing. V and J calls and clone size follow that table, whereas D and trimming were derived from the DNA. The sample carries some 240,000 clones, roughly 75% recorded once. Material: peripheral blood. This sequence joins TRBV7-6 and TRBJ2-2; D remains ambiguous. The TCR sequence derives from a woman in her 70s with acute or convalescent COVID-19. CDR3 nucleotides: TGTGCCAGCAGCTTAGTGACTTTTGGGTCCGGGGAGCTGTTTTTT. This translates into CASSLVTFGSGELFF.